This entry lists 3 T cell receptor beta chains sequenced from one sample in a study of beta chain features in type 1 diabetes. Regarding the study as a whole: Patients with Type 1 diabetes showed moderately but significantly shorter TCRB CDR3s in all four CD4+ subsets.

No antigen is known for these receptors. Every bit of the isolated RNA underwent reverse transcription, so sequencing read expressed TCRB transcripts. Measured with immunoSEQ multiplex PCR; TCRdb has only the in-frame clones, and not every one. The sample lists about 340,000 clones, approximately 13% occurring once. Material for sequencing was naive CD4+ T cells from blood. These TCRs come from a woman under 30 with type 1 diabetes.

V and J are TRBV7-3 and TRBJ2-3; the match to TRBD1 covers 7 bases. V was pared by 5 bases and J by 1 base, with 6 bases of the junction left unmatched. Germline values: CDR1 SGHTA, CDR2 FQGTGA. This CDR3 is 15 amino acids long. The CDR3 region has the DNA TGTGCCAGCAGCCCGTCAAGGGGGCGCACAGATACGCAGTATTTT. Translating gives CASSPSRGRTDTQYF.

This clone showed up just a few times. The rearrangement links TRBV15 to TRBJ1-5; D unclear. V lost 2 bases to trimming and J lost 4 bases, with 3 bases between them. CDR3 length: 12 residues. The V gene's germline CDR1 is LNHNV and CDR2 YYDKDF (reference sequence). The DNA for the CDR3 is TGTGCCACCAGCAGACAGAATCAGCCCCAGCATTTT. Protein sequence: CATSRQNQPQHF.

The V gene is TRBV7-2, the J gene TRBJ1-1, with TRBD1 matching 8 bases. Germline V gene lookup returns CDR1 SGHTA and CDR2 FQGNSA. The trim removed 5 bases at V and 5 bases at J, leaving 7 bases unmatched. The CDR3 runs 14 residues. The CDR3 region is CASSTRQGLTEAFF. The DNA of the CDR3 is TGTGCCAGCAGCACCAGACAGGGGTTAACTGAAGCTTTCTTT.